One sample yielded the 29 T cell receptor beta chains listed below, sequenced in a study of blood T cell repertoires in COVID-19. Using immunoSEQ multiplex PCR, the repertoire was profiled, and TCRdb retains in-frame clones only, with some absent. The repertoire consists of 100,000 to 120,000 clones, with roughly four fifths occurring once and the leading ten covering about 17%. The sequenced sample consisted of peripheral blood. These receptors were taken from a woman aged 55 to 70 with acute or convalescent COVID-19.

V gene TRBV7-6 combines with J gene TRBJ1-1; 10 bases line up with TRBD1. CDR1 is SGHVS and CDR2 is FNYEAQ in the germline V gene. V shed 5 bases and J 5 bases; nucleotides not matched to a gene: 5. The CDR3 covers 14 residues. CDR3 residues: CASSTGTGDTEAFF. CDR3 in DNA: TGTGCCAGCAGCACCGGGACAGGGGATACTGAAGCTTTCTTT.

CDR3 region: CASSQGVSSYNEQFF. The DNA of the CDR3 is TGTGCCAGCAGCCAAGGGGTGAGCTCCTACAATGAGCAGTTCTTC. The chain recombines TRBV6-2 or TRBV6-3 with TRBJ2-1; a weak D match, TRBD1 (5 bases). CDR3 length equals 15 residues. Trimming shortened V by 6 bases and J by 0 bases, and 12 bases separated the two germline ends. Germline CDR1 reads MNHEY; CDR2 reads SVGEGT.

J is TRBJ1-5 and V is TRBV6-2 or TRBV6-3; D might be TRBD1 (6 bases). V was shortened by 4 bases and J by 5 bases, with 12 bases between the two germline ends. The V gene's germline CDR1 is MNHEY and CDR2 SVGEGT. This CDR3 is 14 amino acids long. This CDR3 is CASSWAGAHQPQHF. The CDR3 DNA reads TGTGCCAGCAGTTGGGCAGGGGCCCATCAGCCCCAGCATTTT.

Concerning this clone: The same CDR3 arises from other DNA sequences in this sample as well. The rearrangement uses TRBV30 and TRBJ2-2; TRBD2 agrees at 8 bases. The CDR3 is made up of 14 amino acids. V lost 4 bases to trimming and J lost 4 bases; unmatched junction nucleotides: 5. Germline lookup yields CDR1 GTSNPN and CDR2 SVGIG (reference sequence). CDR3 coding DNA: TGTGCCTGGATCGGGGGGGGGCTCACCGGGGAGCTGTTTTTT. Amino acids: CAWIGGGLTGELFF.

The genes are TRBV28 and TRBJ1-3, with TRBD1 matching 7 bases. Per germline, CDR1 MDHEN and CDR2 SYDVKM. This CDR3 has 12 amino acids. After removal of 8 bases from V and 3 bases from J, the junction contained 1 base not matched to a gene. The CDR3 sequence: CASRTGGNTIYF. CDR3 DNA sequence: TGTGCCAGCCGGACAGGTGGAAACACCATATATTTT.

The J gene is TRBJ2-3, the V gene TRBV11-3; TRBD1 matches at 8 bases. The germline gives CDR1 SGHNT, CDR2 YENEEA. This CDR3 has 16 amino acids. J gave up 4 bases and V 5 bases, and 11 bases lay outside the gene matches. DNA of the CDR3: TGTGCCAGCAGCCCAGGACAGGGTGATTGGGCAGATACGCAGTATTTT. It yields the protein CASSPGQGDWADTQYF.

This clone was observed a handful of times. The rearrangement links TRBV5-4 to TRBJ1-2, with 8 bases lining up with TRBD1. Germline trimming cut 4 bases from V and 8 bases from J; bases unmatched to any gene: 7. Germline V gene lookup returns CDR1 SGHNT and CDR2 YYREEE (reference sequence). The CDR3 is made up of 13 amino acids. The DNA of the CDR3 is TGTGCCAGCAGCCTGGACAGGGTTTTGGGCTACACCTTC. Its protein is CASSLDRVLGYTF.

This clone was detected once. The V gene is TRBV2, the J gene TRBJ2-6; perhaps TRBD1 as D (5 bases). Germline CDR1 SNHLY, CDR2 FYNNEI. V was pared by 5 bases and J by 5 bases, with 13 bases between. The CDR3 covers 15 residues. As DNA, the CDR3 is TGTGCCAGCAGTAAGGGGAATTTCAGGGCCAACGTCCTGACTTTC. Translated: CASSKGNFRANVLTF.

The DNA for the CDR3 is TGCGCCAGCAGCCTCACTAGCTCCTACGAGCAGTACTTC. Its protein product is CASSLTSSYEQYF. V is TRBV5-1 and J is TRBJ2-7, with D tentatively TRBD2 (5 bases). From germline, CDR1 is SGHRS and CDR2 YFSETQ. V lost 4 bases, J lost 0 bases, and 8 bases lay in between. The CDR3 length is 13 residues.

The chain recombines TRBV7-2 with TRBJ1-4; weak D call: TRBD1 (5 bases). The CDR3 totals 16 residues. The V gene lost 2 bases and the J gene lost 8 bases, with 18 bases spanning the gap. Germline assignment: CDR1 SGHTA and CDR2 FQGNSA. This chain's CDR3 is CASSLPGPGRGEKLFF. For the CDR3, the DNA is TGTGCCAGCAGCTTACCGGGACCAGGGCGGGGGGAAAAACTGTTTTTT. Full variable domain (rest looked up from reference TRBV7-2 and TRBJ1-4): GAGVSQSPSNKVTEKGKDVELRCDPISGHTALYWYRQSLGQGLEFLIYFQGNSAPDKSGLPSDRFSAERTGGSVSTLTIQRTQQEDSAVYLCASSLPGPGRGEKLFFGSGTQLSVL.

The J gene is TRBJ2-7, the V gene TRBV24-1; a possible D gene is TRBD1 (5 bases). Germline CDR1 KGHDR, CDR2 SFDVKD. CDR3 length: 13 amino acids. V lost 4 bases, J lost 3 bases, and 9 bases lay in between. CDR3 residues: CATSEGHLYEQYF. DNA for the CDR3: TGTGCCACCAGTGAGGGGCATCTCTACGAGCAGTACTTC.

The chain joins TRBV7-3 to TRBJ2-3; 9 bases map to TRBD2. The V gene's germline CDR1 is SGHTA and CDR2 FQGTGA. The CDR3 is 14 amino acids. V dropped 0 bases and J dropped 5; count of bases not matched to a gene: 0. The CDR3 sequence: CASSLTSGGDTQYF. The CDR3 DNA follows: TGTGCCAGCAGCTTAACTAGCGGGGGAGATACGCAGTATTTT.

The chain is built from TRBV7-2 and TRBJ2-1; TRBD2 matches at 9 bases. Germline CDR1 is SGHTA and CDR2 is FQGNSA. The CDR3 contains 15 residues. V gave up 1 base and J gave up 6 bases; unmatched junction bases: 4. The CDR3 DNA reads TGTGCCAGCAGCTTAGGGCGGGGGGGGCCCAATGAGCAGTTCTTC. Residues: CASSLGRGGPNEQFF.

The chain is built from TRBV11-2 and TRBJ1-6; D is possibly TRBD1 (5 bases). Trimming left V 4 bases short and J 10 bases short, with 17 bases between. CDR3 length: 15 residues. The germline V gene has CDR1 SGHAT and CDR2 FQNNGV. Here the CDR3 reads CASSSPTASYSPLHF. DNA of the CDR3: TGTGCCAGCAGCTCACCGACAGCTTCCTACTCACCCCTCCACTTT.

The chain is built from TRBV4-1 and TRBJ1-2; tentatively, D is TRBD1 (5 bases). V lost 0 bases, J lost 6 bases, and 17 bases lay in between. Germline V gene sequence: CDR1 MGHRA, CDR2 YSYEKL. CDR3 length: 16 residues. The CDR3 sequence: CASSQDRGQRGDGYTF. CDR3 DNA: TGCGCCAGCAGCCAAGATCGTGGGCAGCGGGGGGATGGCTACACCTTC.

This sequence joins TRBV2 and TRBJ2-4; TRBD2 matches at 8 bases. Germline CDR1 and CDR2: SNHLY and FYNNEI. V lost 1 base and J lost 3; bases outside the gene matches: 8. The CDR3 is 17 residues long. This CDR3 reads CASSEDGGAGIKNIQYF. The CDR3 DNA is TGTGCCAGCAGTGAAGACGGGGGGGCAGGTATCAAAAACATTCAGTACTTC.

The rearrangement links TRBV18 to TRBJ2-2; TRBD1 matches 10 bases. There are 15 residues in the CDR3. Losses at the gene ends were 4 bases for V and 4 bases for J; bases not matched to a gene: 3. Germline V gene data show CDR1 as KGHSH and CDR2 as LQKENI. The CDR3 DNA reads as TGTGCCAGCTCACGCGGGACAGGGGCCACCGGGGAGCTGTTTTTT. Translating gives CASSRGTGATGELFF.

This clone was counted only a few times. The V and J genes are TRBV6-1 and TRBJ2-7, with 7 positions matching TRBD1. The CDR3 has 14 amino acids. Germline CDR1 is MNHNS and CDR2 is SASEGT. The V segment lost 3 bases and the J segment 0 bases; nucleotides outside the gene matches: 2. CDR3 amino acids: CASSDGTVSYEQYF. In DNA, the CDR3 is TGTGCCAGCAGTGACGGGACAGTCTCCTACGAGCAGTACTTC.

The chain combines TRBV10-3 with TRBJ2-7; D is possibly TRBD1 (6 bases). The CDR3 has 13 amino acids. Trimming pared 6 bases from V and 3 bases from J, leaving 12 bases between. Germline V gives CDR1 ENHRY, CDR2 SYGVKD. CDR3: CAIRPGQDYEQYF. DNA of the CDR3: TGTGCCATCAGGCCGGGACAAGACTACGAGCAGTACTTC.

V usage is TRBV7-2 and J usage is TRBJ2-3, with 10 positions matching TRBD2. Germline-derived CDR1 and CDR2 are SGHTA and FQGNSA. With 7 bases clipped from V and 4 bases from J, the junction kept 5 bases outside the gene matches. This CDR3 region has 14 residues. CDR3 DNA: TGTGCCAGCAAGGTAGCGGGGGGTTCAGATACGCAGTATTTT. Its translation: CASKVAGGSDTQYF.

CDR3 sequence (DNA): TGTGCCACCAGCACCCACGGGGGGGGCTACACCTTC. Its translation: CATSTHGGGYTF. The rearrangement links TRBV15 to TRBJ1-2; tentatively, D is TRBD1 (5 bases). Trimming removed 4 bases at V and 8 bases at J, with 11 bases between. Per the germline V gene, CDR1 is LNHNV and CDR2 is YYDKDF (reference sequence). The CDR3 is 12 residues long. The variable domain in full, completed from reference TRBV15 and TRBJ1-2, reads DAMVIQNPRYQVTQFGKPVTLSCSQTLNHNVMYWYQQKSSQAPKLLFHYYDKDFNNEADTPDNFQSRRPNTSFCFLDIRSPGLGDTAMYLCATSTHGGGYTFGSGTRLTVV.

The chain has TRBV4-2 and TRBJ1-1, with a possible D match to TRBD1 (5 bases). The V end lost 1 base, the J end lost 3 bases, and 15 bases lay between the germline ends. This CDR3 spans 16 amino acids. Germline assignment: CDR1 LGHNA and CDR2 YNFKEQ. CDR3 DNA: TGTGCCAGCAGCCAAGCCCGGGGCCGCGGGGACACTGAAGCTTTCTTT. Translation gives CASSQARGRGDTEAFF.

The chain is built from TRBV9 and TRBJ1-2; D not certain. The V end was cut by 3 bases, the J end by 2 bases, with 11 bases between. CDR1 and CDR2 (germline): SGDLS, YYNGEE. CDR3 size: 14 residues. The CDR3 is CASSGVGGNYGYTF. CDR3 sequence (DNA): TGTGCCAGCAGCGGGGTAGGCGGAAACTATGGCTACACCTTC.

This clone came up once. The chain is built from TRBV5-1 and TRBJ2-3; D gene uncertain. Germline CDR1 is SGHRS and CDR2 is YFSETQ. Trimming left V 5 bases short and J 3 bases short, with 13 bases between. The CDR3 contains 14 residues. The CDR3 protein is CASSSDTVTDTQYF. CDR3 bases: TGCGCCAGCAGTTCTGACACTGTTACAGATACGCAGTATTTT.

The chain is built from TRBV3-1 (or the pseudogene TRBV3-2) and TRBJ2-7, with D possibly matching TRBD2 (6 bases). The CDR3 consists of 14 residues. Germline CDR1 reads LGHDT; CDR2 reads YNNKEL (reference sequence). The ends were cut back, 8 bases at V and 0 bases at J, with 14 bases in the middle. The CDR3 bases are TGTGCCAGCGGGCGGCGGGGATCCTCCTACGAGCAGTACTTC. Translated: CASGRRGSSYEQYF.

This clone was seen more than once but under ten times. V gene TRBV4-1 combines with J gene TRBJ2-2; D possibly corresponds to TRBD1 (6 bases). This CDR3 comprises 14 residues. Germline assignment: CDR1 MGHRA and CDR2 YSYEKL. Trimming shortened V by 3 bases and J by 5 bases, and 10 bases separated the two germline ends. The CDR3 sequence is CASSQGHQTGELFF. The CDR3, as DNA: TGCGCCAGCAGCCAGGGACACCAGACCGGGGAGCTGTTTTTT.

J is TRBJ1-5 and V is TRBV6-2 or TRBV6-3; 8 positions match TRBD1. The CDR3 runs to 15 residues. V was clipped by 5 bases and J by 5 bases; unmatched bases: 8. CDR1 is MNHEY, CDR2 SVGEGT, per germline. The CDR3 reads CASSPDRDGYQPQHF. In DNA form, the CDR3 reads TGTGCCAGCAGTCCGGACAGGGATGGTTATCAGCCCCAGCATTTT.

The V gene is TRBV4-2, the J gene TRBJ2-7, with 7 bases aligning to TRBD1. The junction had 11 bases not matched to a gene; V was cut back by 4 bases and J by 5 bases. Germline CDR1 reads LGHNA; CDR2 reads YNFKEQ. This CDR3 has 15 amino acids. This chain's CDR3 is CASSPDLSQGNEQYF. DNA for the CDR3: TGTGCCAGCAGCCCAGATCTATCACAGGGGAACGAGCAGTACTTC.

V gene TRBV7-2 combines with J gene TRBJ1-1; 7 bases are a match to TRBD1. The CDR3 covers 15 residues. Per the germline V gene, CDR1 is SGHTA and CDR2 is FQGNSA. Trimming removed 1 base from V and 5 bases from J; junction bases left unmatched: 7. This CDR3 is CASSLVQGVGTEAFF. CDR3 bases: TGTGCCAGCAGCTTAGTGCAGGGGGTGGGTACTGAAGCTTTCTTT.